This T cell receptor (beta chain) derives from a study of T cell responses to AZD1222 COVID-19 vaccine. Study-level points and caveats: Most donors were white British, females outnumbered males, and clonal diversity was possibly underestimated. Spike as a whole was targeted by vaccine-associated CD4 TCRs, dominant at 160-218 and 743-854.

This CDR3 has 12 amino acids. V shed 5 bases and J 12 bases; nucleotides not matched to a gene: 6. Assay: immunoSEQ multiplex PCR; the TCRdb copy retains only in-frame clones and omits some. Here the sample spans tens of thousands of clones, around 85% being singletons. Of note for this clone: The antigen remains undetermined.

The clonotype comes from an adult in good health. The rearrangement links TRBV12-3 or TRBV12-4 to TRBJ2-4, with 8 bases lining up with TRBD1. The sequencing used peripheral blood, collected on day 0 of AZD1222 vaccination. CDR3 in amino acids: CASSADRDGQYF. The CDR3 DNA reads TGTGCCAGCAGTGCGGACAGGGATGGTCAGTACTTC.